Presented here are 15 T cell receptor beta chains from one specimen sequenced in a study of human T cells and chemical hapten exposure. TCRdb re-analysed the RACE reads in MiXCR, keeping a single row per CDR3 protein. The repertoire holds 350,000 to 400,000 distinct CDR3 sequences, with roughly 5% as singletons. Described time point: pre-sensitization, week 0. The treatment: therapeutic diphenylcyclopropenone sensitization with weekly scalp DPC. The starting material was whole blood, obtained in connection with sensitization to the hapten diphenylcyclopropenone (DPC). The receptors were gathered from a woman aged 50 to 60 with alopecia areata. Some clones in this sample may be carry-over from other donors' samples.

This clonotype was detected many times. V is TRBV4-2 and J is TRBJ2-1; D may be TRBD1 (6 bases). The CDR3 totals 16 residues. Germline values: CDR1 LGHNA, CDR2 YNFKEQ. V was cut by 1 base and J by 7 bases, with 17 bases left in between. The CDR3 sequence: CASSQAPGTQGNEQFF. The CDR3 nucleotides are TGTGCCAGCAGCCAAGCCCCCGGGACACAAGGGAATGAGCAGTTCTTC.

The chain is built from TRBV7-9 and TRBJ1-4; the D gene is possibly TRBD1 (6 bases). Germline loops: CDR1 SEHNR, CDR2 FQNEAQ (reference sequence). The length of the CDR3 is 15 residues. Trimming took off 3 bases at V and 3 bases at J, with 11 bases between the two ends. The CDR3 nucleotides are TGTGCCAGCAGCTTCCCGACAGGCCCTAATGAAAAACTGTTTTTT. Encoded protein: CASSFPTGPNEKLFF.

This clonotype was seen at least ten times. The V call is TRBV6-6, the J call TRBJ2-1; D is undetermined. The CDR3 has 12 residues. Germline V gene lookup returns CDR1 MNHNY and CDR2 SVGAGI (reference sequence). Trimming stripped 4 bases from V and 7 bases from J, with 8 bases between. The CDR3: CASSSPTNEQFF. CDR3 DNA sequence: TGTGCCAGCAGTTCCCCGACAAATGAGCAGTTCTTC.

This clonotype was counted ten times or more. The CDR3 region is CASSSPGGGDQPQHF. DNA for the CDR3: TGTGCCAGCAGTTCGCCAGGTGGGGGGGATCAGCCCCAGCATTTT. The V call is TRBV6-6, the J call TRBJ1-5, with D maybe TRBD1 (5 bases). The CDR3 totals 15 residues. Germline CDR1 and CDR2: MNHNY and SVGAGI (reference sequence). Trimming removed 4 bases from V and 5 bases from J, with 15 bases in between.

This clonotype came up a few times. The gene calls are TRBV7-2 and TRBJ1-3, with D tentatively TRBD1 (6 bases). The CDR3 has 13 residues. The germline V gene encodes CDR1 SGHTA and CDR2 FQGNSA. V dropped 6 bases and J dropped 3 bases, with 9 bases sitting between them. The CDR3 here is CASRGAGGNTIYF. The CDR3 DNA sequence: TGTGCCAGCAGGGGGGCAGGTGGAAACACCATATATTTT. Full variable domain (missing parts from reference TRBV7-2 and TRBJ1-3): GAGVSQSPSNKVTEKGKDVELRCDPISGHTALYWYRQSLGQGLEFLIYFQGNSAPDKSGLPSDRFSAERTGGSVSTLTIQRTQQEDSAVYLCASRGAGGNTIYFGEGSWLTVV.

This clonotype was recorded at least ten times. V is TRBV6-2 or TRBV6-3 and J is TRBJ2-7, with a weak D call TRBD1 (6 bases). CDR1 is MNHEY, CDR2 SVGEGT, per germline. Trimming took off 2 bases at V and 2 bases at J, with 16 bases between the two ends. The CDR3 is 16 amino acids. The CDR3 is CASSYQRQDRPYEQYF. In nucleotides, the CDR3 is TGTGCCAGCAGTTACCAACGACAGGATCGGCCCTACGAGCAGTACTTC.

The genes are TRBV29-1 and TRBJ1-1; maybe TRBD1 (5 bases). The germline gives CDR1 SQVTM, CDR2 ANQGSEA. The CDR3 has 12 residues. Trimming left V 4 bases short and J 3 bases short, with 9 bases between. The CDR3 region has the DNA TGCAGCGTTGTCCCGGGGGACACTGAAGCTTTCTTT. Translating gives CSVVPGDTEAFF.

The chain is built from TRBV11-3 and TRBJ2-1; TRBD1 aligns across 10 bases. Looked up from germline, CDR1 is SGHNT and CDR2 is YENEEA. The trim removed 5 bases at V and 6 bases at J, leaving 7 bases unmatched. There are 15 residues in the CDR3. The CDR3 coding sequence is TGTGCCAGCAGCGTTACGGGACAGGGGTTCAATGAGCAGTTCTTC. Its protein is CASSVTGQGFNEQFF.

This clonotype was counted many times. The J gene is TRBJ2-7, the V gene TRBV25-1; 10 bases agree with TRBD1. V dropped 4 bases and J dropped 1; count of bases not matched to a gene: 7. Germline V gene lookup returns CDR1 MGHDK and CDR2 SYGVNS. The CDR3 loop spans 16 amino acids. The CDR3 sequence is CASSVWGGQGSYEQYF. The DNA of the CDR3 is TGTGCCAGCAGTGTCTGGGGGGGACAGGGGTCCTACGAGCAGTACTTC.

This chain links TRBV2 with TRBJ1-5; 8 positions match TRBD1. The CDR3 is 15 residues long. Germline CDR1 reads SNHLY; CDR2 reads FYNNEI. The J segment lost 4 bases and the V segment lost 6 bases, leaving 8 bases of the junction unmatched. The CDR3 nucleotides read TGTGCCAGCAGCGATCGGACAGGGCCTAATCAGCCCCAGCATTTT. It translates to CASSDRTGPNQPQHF.

This clonotype appeared a few times. This chain joins TRBV29-1 and TRBJ2-1, with 9 positions matching TRBD1. The germline CDR1 and CDR2 sequences are SQVTM and ANQGSEA. CDR3 length: 13 residues. Unmatched junction bases numbered 6, after V lost 5 bases and J lost 7 bases. Written as DNA, the CDR3 is TGCAGCGTTTTCCGGGACAGGGAAAATGAGCAGTTCTTC. Its translation: CSVFRDRENEQFF.

The V gene is TRBV6-2 or TRBV6-3, the J gene TRBJ2-1; D remains ambiguous. The CDR3 extends over 10 amino acids. V was shortened by 7 bases and J by 10 bases, with 8 bases between the two germline ends. Germline CDR1 MNHEY, CDR2 SVGEGT. The CDR3, as DNA: TGTGCCAGCAACGGACCCGAGCAGTTCTTC. It specifies CASNGPEQFF.

There are many counts of this clonotype. The V and J genes are TRBV20-1 and TRBJ2-7, with 8 bases matching TRBD1. Germline loops: CDR1 DFQATT, CDR2 SNEGSKA (reference sequence). Trimming took 0 bases from V and 7 from J; bases not matched to a gene: 8. The CDR3 loop spans 14 amino acids. The CDR3 region has the DNA TGCAGTGCTAGAGATCGGCAGGGGGCGCGGGAGCAGTACTTC. Translating gives CSARDRQGAREQYF.

This clonotype turned up a few times. V is TRBV5-4 and J is TRBJ2-3; 9 nucleotides align to TRBD2. Germline CDR1 SGHNT, CDR2 YYREEE (reference sequence). CDR3 size: 17 residues. The V gene end was trimmed by 4 bases and the J gene end by 2 bases; junction bases not matched to a gene: 11. The CDR3: CASSPPPSGGNTDTQYF. In DNA, the CDR3 is TGTGCCAGCAGCCCTCCCCCCAGCGGGGGGAACACAGATACGCAGTATTTT.

The chain joins TRBV20-1 to TRBJ1-2; D is ambiguous. Per the germline V gene, CDR1 is DFQATT and CDR2 is SNEGSKA (reference sequence). This CDR3 region has 12 residues. Trimming stripped 3 bases from V and 7 bases from J, with 12 bases between. CDR3 residues: CSASSGVPGYTF. CDR3 DNA: TGCAGTGCTAGTTCTGGGGTACCTGGCTACACCTTC.